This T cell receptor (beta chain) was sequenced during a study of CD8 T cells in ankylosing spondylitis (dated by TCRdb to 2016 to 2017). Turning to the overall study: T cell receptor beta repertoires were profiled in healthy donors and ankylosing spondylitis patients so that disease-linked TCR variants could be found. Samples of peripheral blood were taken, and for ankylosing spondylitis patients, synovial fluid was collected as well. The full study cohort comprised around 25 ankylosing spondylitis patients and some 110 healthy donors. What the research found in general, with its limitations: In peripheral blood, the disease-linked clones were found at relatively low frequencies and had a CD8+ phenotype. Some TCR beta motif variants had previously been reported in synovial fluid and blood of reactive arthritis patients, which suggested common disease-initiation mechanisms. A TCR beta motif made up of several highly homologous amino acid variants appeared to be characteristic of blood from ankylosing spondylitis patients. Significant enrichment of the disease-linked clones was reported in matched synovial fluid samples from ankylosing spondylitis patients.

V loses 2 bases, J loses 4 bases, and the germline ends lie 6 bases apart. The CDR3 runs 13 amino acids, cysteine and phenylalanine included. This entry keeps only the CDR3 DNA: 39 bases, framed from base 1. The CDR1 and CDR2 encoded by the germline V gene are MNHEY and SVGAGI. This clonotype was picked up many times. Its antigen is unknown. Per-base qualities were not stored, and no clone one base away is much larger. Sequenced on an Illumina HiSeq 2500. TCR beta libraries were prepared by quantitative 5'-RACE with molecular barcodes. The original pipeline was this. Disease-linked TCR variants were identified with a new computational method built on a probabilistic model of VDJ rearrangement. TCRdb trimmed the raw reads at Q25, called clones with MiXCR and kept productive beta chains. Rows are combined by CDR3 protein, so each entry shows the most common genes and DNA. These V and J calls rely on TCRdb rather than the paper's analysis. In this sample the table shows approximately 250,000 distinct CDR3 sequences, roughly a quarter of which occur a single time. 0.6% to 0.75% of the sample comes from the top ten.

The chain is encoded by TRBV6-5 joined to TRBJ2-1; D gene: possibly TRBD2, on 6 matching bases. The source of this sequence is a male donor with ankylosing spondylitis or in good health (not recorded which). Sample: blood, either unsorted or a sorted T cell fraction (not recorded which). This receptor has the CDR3 CASSYGGYNEQFF. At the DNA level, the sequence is TGTGCCAGCAGTTACGGGGGGTACAATGAGCAGTTCTTC.